This T cell receptor (beta chain) was sequenced for a study of blood T cell repertoires in COVID-19. Source study methods: The authors estimated nucleated cell counts from reference gene primer amplification. Only in-frame clones appear in the TCRdb table, and some are missing; sequencing was by immunoSEQ multiplex PCR. The D gene and trimming were derived from the DNA, and the V and J assignments and clone size from that table. The data show 250,000 to 400,000 clones, about 90% seen once. Seattle researchers signed up patients amid active infection and tracked them longitudinally. Trimming left V 5 bases short and J 4 bases short, with 9 bases between. CDR3 length: 13 amino acids. This clone showed up many times.

Sequencing input: peripheral blood. The rearrangement joins TRBV12-3 or TRBV12-4 to TRBJ1-3; D not certain. The TCR was taken from a woman aged 25 to 45 with COVID-19, enrolled during active disease. CDR3 DNA: TGTGCCAGCAGTCAAAACAGCGGAAACACCATATATTTT. Translated, it gives CASSQNSGNTIYF.